Sequencing of this T cell receptor beta chain was carried out in a study of shared clonotypes between healthy human individuals. The donor population consisted of healthy HIV-negative adults with no recent acute infections or vaccinations. Under the authors' procedure: Junction-only sequences without quality scores came from ImmunoSEQ, so filtering differed. Data came from immunoSEQ multiplex PCR; TCRdb stores just in-frame clones and leaves some out. The V and J calls and the clone size are those of that table, but D and trimming were determined from the DNA. This table has about 470,000 clones, 70% to 80% appearing once. The V segment lost 7 bases and the J segment 4 bases; nucleotides outside the gene matches: 15. Germline V gives CDR1 SQVTM, CDR2 ANQGSEA. This CDR3 comprises 15 residues.

This TCR was sampled from a woman aged 40 to 49 in good health. Some clones in this sample may be carry-over from other donors' samples. The V gene is TRBV29-1, the J gene TRBJ2-5, with 7 bases matching TRBD1. The sample taken for sequencing was PBMCs. Written as DNA, the CDR3 is TGCAGCGCTTACCTCGTCCCCGGACAGGCAGAGACCCAGTACTTC. Its translation: CSAYLVPGQAETQYF.